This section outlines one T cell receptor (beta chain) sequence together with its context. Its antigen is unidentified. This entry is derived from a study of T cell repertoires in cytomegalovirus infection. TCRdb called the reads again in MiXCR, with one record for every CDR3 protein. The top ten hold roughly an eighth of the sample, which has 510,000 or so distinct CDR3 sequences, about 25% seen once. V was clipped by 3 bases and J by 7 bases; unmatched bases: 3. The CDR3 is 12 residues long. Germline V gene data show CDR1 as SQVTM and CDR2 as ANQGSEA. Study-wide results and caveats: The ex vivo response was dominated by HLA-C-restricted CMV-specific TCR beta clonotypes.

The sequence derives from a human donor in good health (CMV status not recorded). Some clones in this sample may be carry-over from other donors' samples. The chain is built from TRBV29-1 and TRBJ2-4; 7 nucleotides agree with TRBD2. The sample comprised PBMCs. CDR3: CSVEGEGNIQYF. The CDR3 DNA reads TGCAGCGTTGAGGGGGAGGGCAACATTCAGTACTTC.